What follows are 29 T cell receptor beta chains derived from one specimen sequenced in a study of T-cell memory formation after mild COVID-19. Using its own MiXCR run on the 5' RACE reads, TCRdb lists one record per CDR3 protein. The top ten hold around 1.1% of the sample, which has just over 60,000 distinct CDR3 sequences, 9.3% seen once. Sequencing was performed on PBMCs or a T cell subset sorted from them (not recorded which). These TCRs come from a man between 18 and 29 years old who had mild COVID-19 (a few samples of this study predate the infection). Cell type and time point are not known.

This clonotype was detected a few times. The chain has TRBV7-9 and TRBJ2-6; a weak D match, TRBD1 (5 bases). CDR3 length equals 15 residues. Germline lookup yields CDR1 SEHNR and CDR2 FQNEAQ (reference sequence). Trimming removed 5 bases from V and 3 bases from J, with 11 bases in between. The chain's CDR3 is CASSPAGRGANVLTF. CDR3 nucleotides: TGTGCCAGCAGCCCCGCAGGGCGTGGGGCCAACGTCCTGACTTTC.

CDR3 bases: TGTGCCAGCAGCCCTCGAGCGGGGACAGGGGTAGAAGAACTGTTTTTT. Translating gives CASSPRAGTGVEELFF. This chain connects TRBV7-6 to TRBJ1-4; 10 bases match TRBD1. The CDR3 is 16 residues long. V lost 5 bases, J lost 12 bases, and 15 bases stayed unmatched. CDR1 and CDR2 from the germline V gene are SGHVS and FNYEAQ.

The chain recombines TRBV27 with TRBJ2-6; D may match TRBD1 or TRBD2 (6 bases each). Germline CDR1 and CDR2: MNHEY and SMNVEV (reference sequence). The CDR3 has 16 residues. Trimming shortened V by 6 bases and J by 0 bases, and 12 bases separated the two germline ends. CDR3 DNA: TGTGCCAGCAGGCCGGGGGCCTTCTCTGGGGCCAACGTCCTGACTTTC. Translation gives CASRPGAFSGANVLTF. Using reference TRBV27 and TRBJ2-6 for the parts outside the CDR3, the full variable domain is EAQVTQNPRYLITVTGKKLTVTCSQNMNHEYMSWYRQDPGLGLRQIYYSMNVEVTDKGDVPEGYKVSRKEKRNFPLILESPSPNQTSLYFCASRPGAFSGANVLTFGAGSRLTVL.

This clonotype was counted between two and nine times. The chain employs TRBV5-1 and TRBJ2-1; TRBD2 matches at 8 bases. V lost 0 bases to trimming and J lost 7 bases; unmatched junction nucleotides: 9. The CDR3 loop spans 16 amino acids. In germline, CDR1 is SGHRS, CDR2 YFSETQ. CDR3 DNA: TGCGCCAGCAGCTTGGATGCGGGGGGCCTGGTGAATGAGCAGTTCTTC. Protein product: CASSLDAGGLVNEQFF.

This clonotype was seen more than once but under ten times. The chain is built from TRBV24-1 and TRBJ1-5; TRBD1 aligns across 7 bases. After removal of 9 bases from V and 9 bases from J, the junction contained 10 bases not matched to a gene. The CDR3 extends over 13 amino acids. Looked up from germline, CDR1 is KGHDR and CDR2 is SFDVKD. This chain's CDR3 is CATGAGGERPQHF. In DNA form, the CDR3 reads TGTGCCACCGGGGCAGGGGGAGAACGGCCCCAGCATTTT.

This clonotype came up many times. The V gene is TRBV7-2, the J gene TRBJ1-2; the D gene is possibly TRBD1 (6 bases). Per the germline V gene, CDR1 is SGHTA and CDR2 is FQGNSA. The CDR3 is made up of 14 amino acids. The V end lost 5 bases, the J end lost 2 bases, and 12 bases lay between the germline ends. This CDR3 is CASSRNQGNYGYTF. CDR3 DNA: TGTGCCAGCAGCAGAAACCAGGGGAACTATGGCTACACCTTC.

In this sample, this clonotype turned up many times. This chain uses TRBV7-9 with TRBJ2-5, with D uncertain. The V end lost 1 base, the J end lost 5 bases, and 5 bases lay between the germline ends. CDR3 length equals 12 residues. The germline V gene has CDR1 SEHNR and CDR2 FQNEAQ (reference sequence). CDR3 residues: CASSLVEETQYF. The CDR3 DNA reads TGTGCCAGCAGCTTAGTGGAGGAGACCCAGTACTTC.

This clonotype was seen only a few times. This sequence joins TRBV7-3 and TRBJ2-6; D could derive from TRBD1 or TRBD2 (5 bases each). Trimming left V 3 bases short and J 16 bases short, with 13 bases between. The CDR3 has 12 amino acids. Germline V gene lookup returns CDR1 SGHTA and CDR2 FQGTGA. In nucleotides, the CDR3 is TGTGCCAGCAGCTTCCCGCCGGGACCACTGACTTTC. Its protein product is CASSFPPGPLTF.

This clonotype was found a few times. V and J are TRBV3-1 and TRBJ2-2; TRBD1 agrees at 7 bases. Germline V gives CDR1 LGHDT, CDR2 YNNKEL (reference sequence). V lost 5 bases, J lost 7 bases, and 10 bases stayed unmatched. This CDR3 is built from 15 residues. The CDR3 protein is CASSYGDRGSGELFF. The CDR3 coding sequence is TGTGCCAGCAGCTATGGGGACAGAGGGAGCGGGGAGCTGTTTTTT.

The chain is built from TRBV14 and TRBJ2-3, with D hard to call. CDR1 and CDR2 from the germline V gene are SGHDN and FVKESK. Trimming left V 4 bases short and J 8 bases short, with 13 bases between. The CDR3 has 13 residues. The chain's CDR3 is CASSPATRGTQYF. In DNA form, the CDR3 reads TGTGCCAGCAGCCCGGCTACGAGAGGTACGCAGTATTTT. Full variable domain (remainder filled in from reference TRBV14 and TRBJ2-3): EAGVTQFPSHSVIEKGQTVTLRCDPISGHDNLYWYRRVMGKEIKFLLHFVKESKQDESGMPNNRFLAERTGGTYSTLKVQPAELEDSGVYFCASSPATRGTQYFGPGTRLTVL.

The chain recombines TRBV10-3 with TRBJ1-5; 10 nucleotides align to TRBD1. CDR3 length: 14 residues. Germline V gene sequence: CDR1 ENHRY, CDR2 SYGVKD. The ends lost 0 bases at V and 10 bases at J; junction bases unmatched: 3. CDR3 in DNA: TGTGCCATCAGTGAGTCTGGGACAGGGGATCCCCAGCATTTT. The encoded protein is CAISESGTGDPQHF.

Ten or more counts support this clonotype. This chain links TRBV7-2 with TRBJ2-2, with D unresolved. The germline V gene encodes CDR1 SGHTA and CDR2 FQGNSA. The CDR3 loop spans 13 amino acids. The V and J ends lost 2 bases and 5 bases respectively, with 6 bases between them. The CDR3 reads CASSLNPTGELFF. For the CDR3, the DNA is TGTGCCAGCAGCTTAAACCCGACCGGGGAGCTGTTTTTT.

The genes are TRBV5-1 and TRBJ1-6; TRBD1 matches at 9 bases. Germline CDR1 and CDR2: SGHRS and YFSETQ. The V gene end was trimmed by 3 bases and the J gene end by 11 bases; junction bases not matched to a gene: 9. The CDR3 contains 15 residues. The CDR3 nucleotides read TGCGCCAGCAGCTGGGGGACAGGGTCGTCGGCACCCCTCCACTTT. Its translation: CASSWGTGSSAPLHF.

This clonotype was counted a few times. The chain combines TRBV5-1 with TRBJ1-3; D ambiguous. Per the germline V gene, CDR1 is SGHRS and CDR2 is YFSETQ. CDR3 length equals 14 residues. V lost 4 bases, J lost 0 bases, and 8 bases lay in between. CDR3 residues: CASSQEFSGNTIYF. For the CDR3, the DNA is TGCGCCAGCAGCCAAGAGTTCTCTGGAAACACCATATATTTT.

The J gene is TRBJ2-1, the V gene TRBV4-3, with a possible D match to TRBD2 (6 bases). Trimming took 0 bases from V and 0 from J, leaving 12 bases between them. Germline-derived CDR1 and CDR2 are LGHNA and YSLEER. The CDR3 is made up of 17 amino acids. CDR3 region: CASSQDSLGGSYNEQFF. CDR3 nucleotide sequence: TGCGCCAGCAGCCAAGACTCGTTGGGGGGCTCCTACAATGAGCAGTTCTTC.

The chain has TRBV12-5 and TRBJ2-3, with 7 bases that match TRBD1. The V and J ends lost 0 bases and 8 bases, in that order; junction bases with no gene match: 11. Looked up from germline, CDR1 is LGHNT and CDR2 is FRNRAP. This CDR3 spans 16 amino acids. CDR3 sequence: CASGLVQGLGLATQYF. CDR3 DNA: TGTGCTAGTGGTTTGGTACAGGGGTTAGGTCTTGCTACGCAGTATTTT. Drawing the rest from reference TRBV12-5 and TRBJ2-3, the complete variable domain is DARVTQTPRHKVTEMGQEVTMRCQPILGHNTVFWYRQTMMQGLELLAYFRNRAPLDDSGMPKDRFSAEMPDATLATLKIQPSEPRDSAVYFCASGLVQGLGLATQYFGPGTRLTVL.

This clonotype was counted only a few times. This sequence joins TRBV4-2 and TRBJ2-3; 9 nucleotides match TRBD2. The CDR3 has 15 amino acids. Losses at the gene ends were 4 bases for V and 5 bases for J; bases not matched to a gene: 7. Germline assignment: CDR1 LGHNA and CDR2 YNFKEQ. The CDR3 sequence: CASSPGLAMRDTQYF. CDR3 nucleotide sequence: TGTGCCAGCAGCCCGGGACTAGCCATGAGAGATACGCAGTATTTT.

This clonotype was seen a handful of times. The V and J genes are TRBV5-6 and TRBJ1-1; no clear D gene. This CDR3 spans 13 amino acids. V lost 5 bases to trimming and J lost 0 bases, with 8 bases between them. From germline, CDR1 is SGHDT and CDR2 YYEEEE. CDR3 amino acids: CASSPQMNTEAFF. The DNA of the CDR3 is TGTGCCAGCAGTCCACAGATGAACACTGAAGCTTTCTTT.

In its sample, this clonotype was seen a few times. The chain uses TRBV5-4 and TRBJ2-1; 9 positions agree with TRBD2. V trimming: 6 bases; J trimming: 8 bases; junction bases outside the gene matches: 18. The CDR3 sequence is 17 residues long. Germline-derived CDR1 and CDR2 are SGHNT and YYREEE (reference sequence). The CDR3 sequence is CASTARGVAGGRHEQFF. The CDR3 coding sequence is TGTGCCAGCACCGCGCGCGGGGTTGCGGGGGGGCGTCATGAGCAGTTCTTC.

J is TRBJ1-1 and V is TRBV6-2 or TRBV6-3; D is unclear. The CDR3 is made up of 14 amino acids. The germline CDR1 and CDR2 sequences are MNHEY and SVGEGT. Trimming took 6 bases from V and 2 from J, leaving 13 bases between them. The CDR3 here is CASSPGRVNTEAFF. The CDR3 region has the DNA TGTGCCAGCAGCCCCGGACGGGTTAACACTGAAGCTTTCTTT.

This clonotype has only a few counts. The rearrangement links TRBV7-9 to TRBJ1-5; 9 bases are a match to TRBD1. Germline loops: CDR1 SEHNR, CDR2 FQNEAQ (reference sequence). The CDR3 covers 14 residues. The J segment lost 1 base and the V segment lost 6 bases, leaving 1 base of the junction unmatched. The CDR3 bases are TGTGCCAGCAGTGACAGGGGGAGCAATCAGCCCCAGCATTTT. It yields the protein CASSDRGSNQPQHF.

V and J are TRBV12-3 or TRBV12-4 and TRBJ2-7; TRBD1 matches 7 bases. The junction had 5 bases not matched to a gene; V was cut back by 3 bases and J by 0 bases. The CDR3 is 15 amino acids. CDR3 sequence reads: CASSFGRGSSYEQYF. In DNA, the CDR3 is TGTGCCAGCAGTTTCGGCAGGGGGAGCTCCTACGAGCAGTACTTC.

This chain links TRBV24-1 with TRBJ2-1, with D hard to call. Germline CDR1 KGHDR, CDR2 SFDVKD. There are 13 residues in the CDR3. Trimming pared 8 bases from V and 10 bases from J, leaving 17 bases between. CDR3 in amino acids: CATTDPGSREQFF. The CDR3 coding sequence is TGTGCCACCACTGACCCAGGTTCTCGGGAGCAGTTCTTC.

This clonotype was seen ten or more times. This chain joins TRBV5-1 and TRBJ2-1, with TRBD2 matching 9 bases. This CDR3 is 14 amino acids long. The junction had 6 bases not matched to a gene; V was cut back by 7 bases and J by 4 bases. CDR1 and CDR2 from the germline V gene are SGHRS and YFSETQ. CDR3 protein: CASGASGVYNEQFF. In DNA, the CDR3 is TGCGCCAGCGGCGCTAGCGGGGTATACAATGAGCAGTTCTTC.

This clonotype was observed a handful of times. As DNA, the CDR3 is TGTGCCAGCAGCCGACGTCGCAGGGGTCGGGGGACCCAGTACTTC. Translating it yields CASSRRRRGRGTQYF. V gene TRBV21-1 combines with J gene TRBJ2-5; the table's D call, TRBD1, was not checked against the DNA. TRBV21-1 constitutes a pseudogene. CDR3 size: 15 residues.

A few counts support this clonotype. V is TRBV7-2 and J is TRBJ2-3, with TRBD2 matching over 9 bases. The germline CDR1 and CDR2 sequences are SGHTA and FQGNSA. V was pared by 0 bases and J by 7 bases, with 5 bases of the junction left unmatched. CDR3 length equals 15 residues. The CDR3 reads CASSLAAGGGYTQYF. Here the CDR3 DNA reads TGTGCCAGCAGCTTAGCAGCGGGGGGTGGATATACGCAGTATTTT.

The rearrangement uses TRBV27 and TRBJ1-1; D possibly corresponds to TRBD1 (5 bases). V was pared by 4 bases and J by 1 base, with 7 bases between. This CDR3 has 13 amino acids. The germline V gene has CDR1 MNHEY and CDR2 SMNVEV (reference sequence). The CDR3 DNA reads TGTGCCAGCAGTTGGGGCCGGAACACTGAAGCTTTCTTT. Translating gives CASSWGRNTEAFF.

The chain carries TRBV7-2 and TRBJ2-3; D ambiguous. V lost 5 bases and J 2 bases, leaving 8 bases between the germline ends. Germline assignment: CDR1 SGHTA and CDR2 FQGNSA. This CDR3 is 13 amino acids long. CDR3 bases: TGTGCCAGCAGCCCCTACACCACAGATACGCAGTATTTT. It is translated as CASSPYTTDTQYF.

The CDR3, as DNA: TGCAGTGCTAGTTACTCAGGTGCTGGAGGCACTGAAGCTTTCTTT. Its translation is CSASYSGAGGTEAFF. The rearrangement uses TRBV20-1 and TRBJ1-1; D unresolved. V lost 3 bases and J lost 4, with 18 bases in between. Germline V gene lookup returns CDR1 DFQATT and CDR2 SNEGSKA (reference sequence). The CDR3 loop spans 15 amino acids.